The clone carrying this TCR beta chain was seen repeatedly, ten times or more. This specimen comes from a study of neurological immune-mediated disorders. From the 5' RACE reads, TCRdb called clonotypes with MiXCR, one entry per CDR3 protein. The table lists about 70,000 distinct CDR3 sequences, about 5.1% of them singletons. V dropped 0 bases and J dropped 6 bases, with 5 bases sitting between them. Germline CDR1 is SGHRS and CDR2 is YFSETQ. This CDR3 has 12 residues. The origin of this receptor is a woman aged 70-85 years with multiple sclerosis. V usage is TRBV5-1 and J usage is TRBJ2-3; D gene uncertain. The sequenced material came from PBMCs. The CDR3 sequence is CASSLAVDTQYF. DNA for the CDR3: TGCGCCAGCAGCTTGGCGGTCGATACGCAGTATTTT. Full variable domain (remainder filled in from reference TRBV5-1 and TRBJ2-3): KAGVTQTPRYLIKTRGQQVTLSCSPISGHRSVSWYQQTPGQGLQFLFEYFSETQRNKGNFPGRFSGRQFSNSRSEMNVSTLELGDSALYLCASSLAVDTQYFGPGTRLTVL.